Following are 24 T cell receptor beta chains from one sample sequenced in a study of T cells in Graves' hyperthyroidism and ophthalmopathy (dated by TCRdb to 2018 to 2020). Library method: multiplex PCR. The instrument was an Illumina HiSeq 2000. The TCR beta CDR3 regions were amplified from the RNA transcripts. For the first round of RT-PCR on the TCR CDR3, the HTBI primer set was used together with the Qiagen OneStep RT-PCR kit. The public reads were run again by TCRdb, first through fastp at Q25 and then through MiXCR, and only productive beta chains were kept. Each record represents a unique CDR3 protein, reported with the most common genes and DNA among its rows. The sample table records about 700,000 distinct CDR3 sequences; roughly 45% of these occur just once. Less than 9% of the sample belongs to the ten largest clones. Sequencing used peripheral blood or thyroid tissue (not recorded which). These receptors originate from an adult man with Graves' disease, either hyperthyroidism or ophthalmopathy (not recorded which).

This clonotype occurred once. The rearrangement uses TRBV7-9 and TRBJ2-7; 7 bases agree with TRBD1. Germline assignment: CDR1 SEHNR and CDR2 FQNEAQ (reference sequence). The trim removed 1 base at V and 5 bases at J, leaving 5 bases unmatched. There are 14 residues in the CDR3. CDR3 amino acids: CASSLVTGTHEQYF. The CDR3 nucleotides read TGTGCCAGCAGCTTAGTGACAGGGACCCACGAGCAGTACTTC.

This clonotype was counted between two and nine times. In DNA, the CDR3 is TGCAGTACCTCGACAGGGACTTATGGCTACACCTTC. It is translated as CSTSTGTYGYTF. The chain uses TRBV29-1 and TRBJ1-2; TRBD1 matches 7 bases. This CDR3 contains 12 residues. In germline, CDR1 is SQVTM, CDR2 ANQGSEA. The full variable domain, completed using reference TRBV29-1 and TRBJ1-2, is SAVISQKPSRDICQRGTSLTIQCQVDSQVTMMFWYRQQPGQSLTLIATANQGSEATYESGFVIDKFPISRPNLTFSTLTVSNMSPEDSSIYLCSTSTGTYGYTFGSGTRLTVV.

V gene TRBV9 combines with J gene TRBJ1-4, with D maybe TRBD1 (6 bases). V gave up 4 bases and J gave up 7 bases, with 17 bases separating them. CDR3 length equals 15 residues. Germline V lookup: CDR1 SGDLS, CDR2 YYNGEE. The CDR3: CASSLSGGYSEKLFF. CDR3 nucleotide sequence: TGTGCCAGCAGCTTATCCGGGGGCTATAGTGAAAAACTGTTTTTT.

This clonotype has at least ten counts. This chain uses TRBV25-1 with TRBJ1-5; TRBD1 is a possible D gene (6 bases). Trimming shortened V by 3 bases and J by 6 bases, and 12 bases separated the two germline ends. The germline V gene encodes CDR1 MGHDK and CDR2 SYGVNS. The CDR3 has 14 amino acids. DNA of the CDR3: TGTGCCAGCAGTGATAACAGGGAATCTCAGCCCCAGCATTTT. It translates to CASSDNRESQPQHF.

The chain combines TRBV2 with TRBJ2-2; D remains unclear. CDR3 length: 13 residues. The V and J ends lost 0 bases and 8 bases respectively, with 7 bases between them. CDR1 and CDR2 from the germline V gene are SNHLY and FYNNEI. CDR3 in amino acids: CASSEARYGELFF. In nucleotides, the CDR3 is TGTGCCAGCAGTGAAGCGAGATATGGGGAGCTGTTTTTT. Combining the CDR3 with reference TRBV2 and TRBJ2-2 gives the whole variable domain EPEVTQTPSHQVTQMGQEVILRCVPISNHLYFYWYRQILGQKVEFLVSFYNNEISEKSEIFDDQFSVERPDGSNFTLKIRSTKLEDSAMYFCASSEARYGELFFGEGSRLTVL.

This clonotype was observed many times. This chain uses TRBV2 with TRBJ1-6, with 8 nucleotides matching TRBD1. CDR3 length equals 14 residues. Germline V gene data show CDR1 as SNHLY and CDR2 as FYNNEI. With 7 bases clipped from V and 6 bases from J, the junction kept 5 bases outside the gene matches. The CDR3 coding sequence is TGTGCCAGCAATATCGGACAGGGTAATTCACCCCTCCACTTT. It codes for CASNIGQGNSPLHF.

This chain connects TRBV15 to TRBJ1-2; D is possibly TRBD1 (5 bases). Trimming cost V 3 bases and J 8 bases, with 19 bases left between them. There are 15 residues in the CDR3. In germline, CDR1 is LNHNV, CDR2 YYDKDF (reference sequence). CDR3 amino acids: CATSRAGSGIYGYTF. CDR3 DNA sequence: TGTGCCACCAGCAGGGCAGGGTCGGGGATCTACGGCTACACCTTC. The variable domain in full, with the rest retrieved from reference TRBV15 and TRBJ1-2, is DAMVIQNPRYQVTQFGKPVTLSCSQTLNHNVMYWYQQKSSQAPKLLFHYYDKDFNNEADTPDNFQSRRPNTSFCFLDIRSPGLGDTAMYLCATSRAGSGIYGYTFGSGTRLTVV.

The V and J genes are TRBV10-3 and TRBJ2-1, with 8 positions matching TRBD1. The J segment lost 5 bases and the V segment lost 8 bases, leaving 5 bases of the junction unmatched. The CDR3 runs 13 residues. CDR1 and CDR2 (germline): ENHRY, SYGVKD. The CDR3 DNA reads TGTGCCATCGGACAGGGTACGGACAATGAGCAGTTCTTC. Its translation: CAIGQGTDNEQFF.

J is TRBJ1-4 and V is TRBV2; D not certain. CDR3 length: 15 amino acids. CDR1 and CDR2 (germline): SNHLY, FYNNEI. V was clipped by 6 bases and J by 3 bases, with 14 bases between them. CDR3 bases: TGTGCCAGCAGACATTTCGATGCAGCTAATGAAAAACTGTTTTTT. Translated: CASRHFDAANEKLFF.

The V gene is TRBV12-3 or TRBV12-4, the J gene TRBJ1-2, with a possible D match to TRBD1 (5 bases). V shed 3 bases and J shed 5 bases, with 16 bases lying between them. This CDR3 region has 15 residues. CDR3 region: CASSFTGSREYGYTF. In DNA form, the CDR3 reads TGTGCCAGCAGTTTTACCGGGTCCAGGGAATATGGCTACACCTTC.

The sample holds one count of this clonotype. The chain carries TRBV10-3 and TRBJ2-1; D is unclear. V was shortened by 3 bases and J by 4 bases, with 16 bases between the two germline ends. CDR1 and CDR2 (germline): ENHRY, SYGVKD. The CDR3 contains 16 residues. CDR3 protein: CAISDTVGRIYNEQFF. CDR3 coding DNA: TGTGCCATCAGTGATACCGTAGGAAGGATTTACAATGAGCAGTTCTTC.

In the case of this clonotype: A single base separates this from a much larger clone, so it may be a read error. J is TRBJ1-6 and V is TRBV12-3 or TRBV12-4, with 9 nucleotides matching TRBD1. CDR3 length equals 16 residues. CDR3 in amino acids: CASSNRGQTYNSPPHF. In DNA, the CDR3 is TGTGCCAGCAGTAACAGGGGGCAAACGTATAATTCACCCCCCCACTTT.

This clonotype came up a few times. The rearrangement uses TRBV6-5 and TRBJ2-7; 7 bases are shared with TRBD1. The CDR3 spans 11 residues. The junction had 3 bases not matched to a gene; V was cut back by 10 bases and J by 3 bases. CDR1 is MNHEY and CDR2 is SVGAGI in the germline V gene. The DNA for the CDR3 is TGTGCCACGGGACAGTTCTACGAGCAGTACTTC. It specifies CATGQFYEQYF.

The chain combines TRBV7-9 with TRBJ1-2; unclear D gene. CDR1 is SEHNR, CDR2 FQNEAQ, per germline (reference sequence). The CDR3 extends over 12 amino acids. V was trimmed by 8 bases and J by 5 bases, leaving 12 bases between them. CDR3 protein: CASALVEYGYTF. The DNA for the CDR3 is TGTGCCAGCGCCCTAGTTGAATATGGCTACACCTTC. The full variable domain, completed using reference TRBV7-9 and TRBJ1-2, is DTGVSQNPRHKITKRGQNVTFRCDPISEHNRLYWYRQTLGQGPEFLTYFQNEAQLEKSRLLSDRFSAERPKGSFSTLEIQRTEQGDSAMYLCASALVEYGYTFGSGTRLTVV.

This chain links TRBV7-6 with TRBJ2-7; 8 bases match TRBD1. This CDR3 contains 16 residues. V was clipped by 6 bases and J by 0 bases; unmatched bases: 10. The V gene's germline CDR1 is SGHVS and CDR2 FNYEAQ. The CDR3 DNA reads as TGTGCCAGCAGTTCACCCGGGACAGGTGTCTCCTACGAGCAGTACTTC. Translation gives CASSSPGTGVSYEQYF.

This clonotype has ten or more counts. The rearrangement uses TRBV20-1 and TRBJ1-2; D possibly corresponds to TRBD1 (6 bases). Trimming took off 6 bases at V and 6 bases at J, with 17 bases between the two ends. Per germline, CDR1 DFQATT and CDR2 SNEGSKA (reference sequence). The CDR3 contains 13 residues. This CDR3 reads CSATTGTRDGYTF. CDR3 nucleotide sequence: TGCAGTGCCACAACAGGGACGAGGGATGGCTACACCTTC.

Remarks on this clonotype: Its ends do not fully match the called genes, so a read error is possible. The V gene is TRBV24-1, the J gene TRBJ1-1; D unclear. The germline V gene has CDR1 KGHDR and CDR2 SFDVKD. The CDR3 has 15 amino acids. The CDR3 reads CASSDLGSPVTEAFF. The CDR3, as DNA: TGTGCCAGCAGTGATTTGGGCAGCCCGGTTACTGAAGCTTTCTTT.

The chain uses TRBV15 and TRBJ1-6, with TRBD1 matching 9 bases. Germline V CDR1 and CDR2: LNHNV, YYDKDF (reference sequence). V lost 3 bases to trimming and J lost 6 bases; unmatched junction nucleotides: 3. This CDR3 region has 15 residues. CDR3 sequence: CATSRRTGANSPLHF. CDR3 coding DNA: TGTGCCACCAGCAGGAGGACAGGGGCTAATTCACCCCTCCACTTT. Filled out from reference TRBV15 and TRBJ1-6, the complete variable domain reads DAMVIQNPRYQVTQFGKPVTLSCSQTLNHNVMYWYQQKSSQAPKLLFHYYDKDFNNEADTPDNFQSRRPNTSFCFLDIRSPGLGDTAMYLCATSRRTGANSPLHFGNGTRLTVT.

The sample holds a few counts of this clonotype. At one end the junction does not follow the germline gene, possibly because of a read error. The J gene is TRBJ1-2, the V gene TRBV7-9, with 7 bases aligning to TRBD1. The CDR3 is 13 amino acids. Germline-derived CDR1 and CDR2 are SEHNR and FQNEAQ (reference sequence). Written as DNA, the CDR3 is TGCGCCAGCAGCCAACGACAGGGCTATGGCTACACCTTC. Translation gives CASSQRQGYGYTF.

The chain joins TRBV25-1 to TRBJ2-7, with TRBD2 matching over 7 bases. The ends lost 8 bases at V and 6 bases at J; junction bases unmatched: 10. The germline V gene has CDR1 MGHDK and CDR2 SYGVNS. CDR3 length equals 13 residues. The CDR3 DNA follows: TGTGCCAGCGTGGGTGATCCGGGAGGCGAGCAGTACTTC. Translated, it gives CASVGDPGGEQYF.

The V and J genes are TRBV6-6 and TRBJ2-7; D is perhaps TRBD1 (6 bases). The CDR3 sequence is 15 residues long. V shed 3 bases and J shed 5 bases, with 17 bases lying between them. Germline V gives CDR1 MNHNY, CDR2 SVGAGI (reference sequence). The CDR3, as DNA: TGTGCCAGCAGTTATGAATCAGGGGCTTTGGACGAGCAGTACTTC. Translating gives CASSYESGALDEQYF.

The chain combines TRBV2 with TRBJ2-3; TRBD1 is a possible D gene (6 bases). This CDR3 is built from 16 residues. Germline V gene sequence: CDR1 SNHLY, CDR2 FYNNEI. Trimming removed 7 bases at V and 3 bases at J, with 20 bases between. The CDR3 coding sequence is TGTGCCAGCATGTCGGGCCTGTGGGGGCCAACAGATACGCAGTATTTT. Its translation is CASMSGLWGPTDTQYF.

Ten or more counts support this clonotype. The rearrangement uses TRBV5-1 and TRBJ2-5; 9 bases agree with TRBD2. This CDR3 has 14 amino acids. Germline-derived CDR1 and CDR2 are SGHRS and YFSETQ. V lost 3 bases, J lost 5 bases, and 5 bases stayed unmatched. The CDR3 coding sequence is TGCGCCAGCAGCTACCTAGCGGGGCAGGAGACCCAGTACTTC. Amino acids: CASSYLAGQETQYF.

The chain uses TRBV6-5 and TRBJ1-4; perhaps TRBD1 as D (6 bases). CDR3 length: 16 amino acids. Germline CDR1 and CDR2: MNHEY and SVGAGI. V dropped 2 bases and J dropped 5 bases, with 15 bases sitting between them. As DNA, the CDR3 is TGTGCCAGCAGTTACACCTCAGGGGCGCCAAATGAAAAACTGTTTTTT. Translation gives CASSYTSGAPNEKLFF.